Presented here are 29 T cell receptor beta chains from one specimen sequenced in a study of a mutant IDH1 vaccine in newly diagnosed glioma. TCRdb's table, derived via immunoSEQ multiplex PCR, lists solely in-frame clones and lacks some. Of tens of thousands of clones in the sample, about 80% were seen once. Antigens of these TCRs are unknown. Time point reported: week 11, during vaccination. The content of each vaccine dose was 300 ug of mutant IDH1 20-mer peptide, and topical imiquimod accompanied it. Sequencing was performed on PBMCs, taken from a glioma patient whose treatment included an IDH1 peptide vaccine. These receptors originate from a man in his forties or fifties with glioma.

J is TRBJ1-2 and V is TRBV19; D unresolved. The CDR3 runs 13 residues. V lost 6 bases to trimming and J lost 4 bases, with 12 bases between them. Looked up from germline, CDR1 is LNHDA and CDR2 is SQIVND (reference sequence). The CDR3 bases are TGTGCCAGTAGGCGCGGGAACGTCTATGGCTACACCTTC. It specifies CASRRGNVYGYTF.

This sequence joins TRBV18 and TRBJ1-1; D not certain. CDR1 is KGHSH, CDR2 LQKENI, per germline. This CDR3 is 17 amino acids long. The V end lost 0 bases, the J end lost 1 base, and 15 bases lay between the germline ends. The CDR3 loop reads CASSPPGSGRGNTEAFF. The CDR3, as DNA: TGTGCCAGCTCACCACCTGGTTCGGGAAGAGGGAACACTGAAGCTTTCTTT.

This chain connects TRBV2 to TRBJ2-1; 9 bases map to TRBD2. This CDR3 region has 16 residues. The J segment lost 7 bases and the V segment lost 7 bases, leaving 14 bases of the junction unmatched. From germline, CDR1 is SNHLY and CDR2 FYNNEI. CDR3 sequence: CASTILAGFQINEQFF. CDR3 nucleotides: TGTGCCAGCACTATCCTAGCGGGGTTTCAAATAAATGAGCAGTTCTTC. Drawing the rest from reference TRBV2 and TRBJ2-1, the complete variable domain is EPEVTQTPSHQVTQMGQEVILRCVPISNHLYFYWYRQILGQKVEFLVSFYNNEISEKSEIFDDQFSVERPDGSNFTLKIRSTKLEDSAMYFCASTILAGFQINEQFFGPGTRLTVL.

J is TRBJ2-7 and V is TRBV5-1; 8 nucleotides align to TRBD1. Looked up from germline, CDR1 is SGHRS and CDR2 is YFSETQ. The CDR3 spans 12 residues. J gave up 7 bases and V 4 bases, and 4 bases lay outside the gene matches. The CDR3 loop is CASSLNRGEQYF. The DNA of the CDR3 is TGCGCCAGCAGCCTAAACAGGGGGGAGCAGTACTTC. Based on the CDR3 plus reference TRBV5-1 and TRBJ2-7, the full variable domain is KAGVTQTPRYLIKTRGQQVTLSCSPISGHRSVSWYQQTPGQGLQFLFEYFSETQRNKGNFPGRFSGRQFSNSRSEMNVSTLELGDSALYLCASSLNRGEQYFGPGTRLTVT.

The J gene is TRBJ2-7, the V gene TRBV7-9; D not resolved. Germline V gives CDR1 SEHNR, CDR2 FQNEAQ (reference sequence). The ends were cut back, 1 base at V and 2 bases at J, with 9 bases in the middle. CDR3 size: 14 residues. Here the CDR3 DNA reads TGTGCCAGCAGCTTAGTTCCCGCCGCCTACGAGCAGTACTTC. Protein: CASSLVPAAYEQYF. Combining the CDR3 with reference TRBV7-9 and TRBJ2-7 gives the whole variable domain DTGVSQNPRHKITKRGQNVTFRCDPISEHNRLYWYRQTLGQGPEFLTYFQNEAQLEKSRLLSDRFSAERPKGSFSTLEIQRTEQGDSAMYLCASSLVPAAYEQYFGPGTRLTVT.

This chain connects TRBV4-3 to TRBJ1-5; possible D gene TRBD1, 5 bases. CDR3 length equals 16 residues. Trimming left V 0 bases short and J 1 base short, with 10 bases between. Per the germline V gene, CDR1 is LGHNA and CDR2 is YSLEER. In nucleotides, the CDR3 is TGCGCCAGCAGCCAAGAAAGGGGCTGGAGCAATCAGCCCCAGCATTTT. Its translation: CASSQERGWSNQPQHF.

This chain joins TRBV2 and TRBJ2-5; no clear D gene. The V gene's germline CDR1 is SNHLY and CDR2 FYNNEI. The CDR3 is 14 amino acids. V lost 8 bases and J 2 bases, leaving 15 bases between the germline ends. The CDR3 here is CASAVVGRQETQYF. Written as DNA, the CDR3 is TGTGCCAGCGCCGTTGTAGGGCGGCAAGAGACCCAGTACTTC.

The V call is TRBV7-2, the J call TRBJ2-7, with D possibly matching TRBD1 (5 bases). This CDR3 spans 14 amino acids. CDR1 is SGHTA, CDR2 FQGNSA, per germline. Trimming pared 5 bases from V and 3 bases from J, leaving 14 bases between. The CDR3 spells CASSPGQWGYEQYF. CDR3 nucleotide sequence: TGTGCCAGCAGCCCCGGACAATGGGGCTACGAGCAGTACTTC.

This chain joins TRBV4-1 and TRBJ1-2; D not certain. Trimming removed 2 bases at V and 4 bases at J, with 14 bases between. From germline, CDR1 is MGHRA and CDR2 YSYEKL. The CDR3 is 15 residues long. The CDR3 here is CASSQSPASPYGYTF. The CDR3 coding sequence is TGCGCCAGCAGCCAAAGTCCGGCCTCCCCCTATGGCTACACCTTC.

This clone was seen once. Here the CDR3 reads CASSGLGGNEQFF. CDR3 nucleotide sequence: TGTGCCAGCAGCGGACTAGGGGGGAATGAGCAGTTCTTC. The chain has TRBV7-2 and TRBJ2-1; D may be TRBD2 (7 bases). Per germline, CDR1 SGHTA and CDR2 FQGNSA. V was cut by 5 bases and J by 7 bases, with 12 bases left in between. The length of the CDR3 is 13 residues.

This chain connects TRBV6-5 to TRBJ1-1, with a tentative D call TRBD1 (5 bases). V lost 0 bases and J lost 5, with 13 bases in between. CDR3 length equals 15 residues. The V gene's germline CDR1 is MNHEY and CDR2 SVGAGI. CDR3: CASSYSSGPGTEAFF. DNA of the CDR3: TGTGCCAGCAGTTACTCGTCAGGGCCAGGAACTGAAGCTTTCTTT.

The rearrangement links TRBV11-3 to TRBJ2-3; TRBD1 or TRBD2 may be the D gene (5 bases each). In germline, CDR1 is SGHNT, CDR2 YENEEA. This CDR3 has 19 residues. The V gene lost 3 bases and the J gene lost 0 bases, with 22 bases spanning the gap. The CDR3 region is CASSFGATAVATSTDTQYF. The CDR3 nucleotides read TGTGCCAGCAGCTTCGGGGCAACAGCAGTAGCTACTAGCACAGATACGCAGTATTTT.

The V and J genes are TRBV6-5 and TRBJ2-7, with TRBD1 identical over 9 bases. Trimming cost V 3 bases and J 5 bases; bases outside gene matches: 11. CDR3 length: 16 amino acids. CDR1 and CDR2 from the germline V gene are MNHEY and SVGAGI. The CDR3 loop reads CASSYLNRGPLHEQYF. The DNA of the CDR3 is TGTGCCAGCAGTTATCTAAACAGGGGGCCTCTTCACGAGCAGTACTTC.

This clone was seen just once. The chain carries TRBV20-1 and TRBJ2-5; unclear D gene. There are 11 residues in the CDR3. V shed 3 bases and J shed 1 base, with 3 bases lying between them. Germline V gene data show CDR1 as DFQATT and CDR2 as SNEGSKA (reference sequence). CDR3 coding DNA: TGCAGTGCTAGTATCCAAGAGACCCAGTACTTC. Its translation is CSASIQETQYF.

The rearrangement uses TRBV9 and TRBJ2-1; 10 positions match TRBD1. Germline CDR1 reads SGDLS; CDR2 reads YYNGEE. The CDR3 consists of 16 residues. V gave up 0 bases and J gave up 9 bases; unmatched junction bases: 9. The CDR3 sequence is CASSVEGTGALGEQFF. The CDR3, as DNA: TGTGCCAGCAGCGTAGAAGGGACAGGGGCCCTGGGTGAGCAGTTCTTC.

As DNA, the CDR3 is TGTGCCAGCAGCAAAGCGCGTCCCCTAGACAGGGGCGCTCTCCGTAATAGCAATCAGCCCCAGCATTTT. Amino acids: CASSKARPLDRGALRNSNQPQHF. The rearrangement uses TRBV21-1 and TRBJ1-5; TRBD1 was called by the table and not checked on the DNA. TRBV21-1 is flagged as a pseudogene. The CDR3 is 23 residues long.

This clone came up a few times. The rearrangement joins TRBV7-9 to TRBJ1-4; a weak D match, TRBD1 (5 bases). This CDR3 has 15 amino acids. Trimming removed 1 base at V and 6 bases at J, with 12 bases between. Germline CDR1 and CDR2: SEHNR and FQNEAQ (reference sequence). CDR3 in DNA: TGTGCCAGCAGCTTAGGGGGGGAGAGGGATGAAAAACTGTTTTTT. It specifies CASSLGGERDEKLFF.

This chain uses TRBV2 with TRBJ2-5; TRBD1 matches 7 bases. TRBJ2-7 explains the end of the DNA better; the J call may be wrong. The CDR3 extends over 14 amino acids. Germline-derived CDR1 and CDR2 are SNHLY and FYNNEI. The CDR3 bases are TGTGCCAGCAGCGCCGGGACAGTCTCCTACGAGCAGTACTTC. As protein: CASSAGTVSYEQYF.

This clone was recorded once. This chain connects TRBV6-1 to TRBJ1-5; D remains unclear. The CDR3 length is 14 residues. From germline, CDR1 is MNHNS and CDR2 SASEGT. V was cut by 4 bases and J by 2 bases, with 9 bases left in between. Here the CDR3 reads CASSAGRGNQPQHF. The CDR3 DNA follows: TGTGCCAGCAGTGCCGGGCGGGGCAATCAGCCCCAGCATTTT.

This clone appeared a single time. The chain carries TRBV7-2 and TRBJ2-7; 7 positions match TRBD1. Trimming at V came to 5 bases and at J to 3 bases, leaving 4 bases not matched to a gene. This CDR3 has 13 amino acids. Germline CDR1 reads SGHTA; CDR2 reads FQGNSA. CDR3: CASSAPGGYEQYF. Here the CDR3 DNA reads TGTGCCAGCAGCGCCCCAGGGGGCTACGAGCAGTACTTC.

The chain carries TRBV5-1 and TRBJ2-5; D remains ambiguous. V was trimmed by 0 bases and J by 6 bases, leaving 6 bases between them. The germline V gene encodes CDR1 SGHRS and CDR2 YFSETQ. This CDR3 is 12 amino acids long. CDR3 in amino acids: CASSLETQTQYF. In nucleotides, the CDR3 is TGCGCCAGCAGCTTGGAGACACAGACCCAGTACTTC.

This sequence joins TRBV4-2 and TRBJ1-2; D uncertain. Germline assignment: CDR1 LGHNA and CDR2 YNFKEQ. Trimming removed 0 bases from V and 4 bases from J, with 12 bases in between. The CDR3 spans 15 residues. CDR3 nucleotide sequence: TGTGCCAGCAGCCAAGATCCGAACAGCTCCTATGGCTACACCTTC. This sequence encodes CASSQDPNSSYGYTF.

Worth noting for this clone: At one end the junction does not follow the germline gene, possibly because of a read error. The DNA for the CDR3 is TGTGCCAGTAGGATAGGAGGGGCTGGAGGGGAGCTGTTTTTT. Protein product: CASRIGGAGGELFF. This sequence joins TRBV19 and TRBJ2-2; D possibly corresponds to TRBD2 (6 bases). This CDR3 is built from 14 residues. Germline CDR1 is LNHDA and CDR2 is SQIVND (reference sequence).

The J gene is TRBJ1-2, the V gene TRBV28; TRBD1 aligns across 7 bases. Germline V gives CDR1 MDHEN, CDR2 SYDVKM. Trimming took 6 bases from V and 8 from J; bases not matched to a gene: 9. CDR3 length: 13 residues. CDR3 in amino acids: CASSLTGAWGYTF. CDR3 sequence (DNA): TGTGCCAGCAGCTTAACAGGGGCTTGGGGCTACACCTTC.

Notes on this clone: Germline is not matched at one junction end, which may reflect a read error. This chain connects TRBV7-7 to TRBJ2-5; D may be TRBD1 (6 bases). The CDR3 runs to 13 residues. CDR1 and CDR2 (germline): SSHAT, FNYEAQ (reference sequence). The CDR3 is CASSFNRVETQYF. DNA of the CDR3: TGTGCTAGCAGCTTCAACAGGGTTGAGACCCAGTACTTC.

This clone was counted a few times. V usage is TRBV7-6 and J usage is TRBJ2-2; 7 nucleotides match TRBD1. From germline, CDR1 is SGHVS and CDR2 FNYEAQ. With 1 base clipped from V and 4 bases from J, the junction kept 6 bases outside the gene matches. The CDR3 is 16 residues long. CDR3 protein: CASSLVGGAITGELFF. In nucleotides, the CDR3 is TGTGCCAGCAGCTTAGTAGGGGGCGCGATCACCGGGGAGCTGTTTTTT.

The chain employs TRBV5-4 and TRBJ2-1; D is tentatively TRBD1 or TRBD2 (6 bases each). Deletions cut 0 bases from V and 7 bases from J, with 14 bases between. This CDR3 spans 15 amino acids. In germline, CDR1 is SGHNT, CDR2 YYREEE (reference sequence). The CDR3 DNA reads TGTGCCAGCAGCTTGGCCATCCCGGGGGCTAATGAGCAGTTCTTC. Amino acid sequence: CASSLAIPGANEQFF.

This rearrangement joins TRBV28 to TRBJ2-7; D call uncertain. V was pared by 6 bases and J by 1 base, with 13 bases between. The V gene's germline CDR1 is MDHEN and CDR2 SYDVKM. CDR3 size: 14 residues. The DNA for the CDR3 is TGTGCCAGCAGCCCCCTGGAAGGATCCTACGAGCAGTACTTC. This translates into CASSPLEGSYEQYF.

This clone was counted a single time. V is TRBV2 and J is TRBJ2-7; D is uncertain. The CDR3 length is 14 residues. V was shortened by 1 base and J by 1 base, with 8 bases between the two germline ends. Germline-derived CDR1 and CDR2 are SNHLY and FYNNEI. CDR3 nucleotides: TGTGCCAGCAGTGAAGGCTCTCTATCCTACGAGCAGTACTTC. Its translation is CASSEGSLSYEQYF.